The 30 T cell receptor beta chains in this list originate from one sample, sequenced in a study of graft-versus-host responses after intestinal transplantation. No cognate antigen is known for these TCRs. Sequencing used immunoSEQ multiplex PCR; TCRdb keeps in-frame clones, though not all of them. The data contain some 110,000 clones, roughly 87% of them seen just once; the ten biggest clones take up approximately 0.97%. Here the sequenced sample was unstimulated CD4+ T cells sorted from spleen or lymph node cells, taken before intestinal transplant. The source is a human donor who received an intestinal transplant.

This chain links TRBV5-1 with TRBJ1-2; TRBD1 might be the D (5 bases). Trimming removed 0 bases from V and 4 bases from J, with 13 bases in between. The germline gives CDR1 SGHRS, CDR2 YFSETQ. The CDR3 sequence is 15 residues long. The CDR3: CASSLGGDGPYGYTF. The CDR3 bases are TGCGCCAGCAGCTTGGGCGGGGACGGACCCTATGGCTACACCTTC.

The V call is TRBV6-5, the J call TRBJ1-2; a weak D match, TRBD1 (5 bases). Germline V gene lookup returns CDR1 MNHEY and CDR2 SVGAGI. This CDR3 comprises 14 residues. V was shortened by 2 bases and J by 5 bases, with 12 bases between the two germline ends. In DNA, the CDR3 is TGTGCCAGCAGTTACCGGCAGGGAACTTATGGCTACACCTTC. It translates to CASSYRQGTYGYTF.

CDR3: CVTRGRDYGYTF. In DNA form, the CDR3 reads TGTGTAACGCGGGGACGGGACTATGGCTACACCTTC. J is TRBJ1-2 and V is TRBV19; TRBD1 might be the D (5 bases). CDR1 is LNHDA and CDR2 is SQIVND in the germline V gene (reference sequence). The CDR3 length is 12 residues. Filled out from reference TRBV19 and TRBJ1-2, the complete variable domain reads DGGITQSPKYLFRKEGQNVTLSCEQNLNHDAMYWYRQDPGQGLRLIYYSQIVNDFQKGDIAEGYSVSREKKESFPLTVTSAQKNPTAFYLCVTRGRDYGYTFGSGTRLTVV.

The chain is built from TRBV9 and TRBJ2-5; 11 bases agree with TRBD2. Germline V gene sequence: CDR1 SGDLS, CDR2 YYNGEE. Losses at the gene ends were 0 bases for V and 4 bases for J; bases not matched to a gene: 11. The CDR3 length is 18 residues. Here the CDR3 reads CASSVGASGGITRETQYF. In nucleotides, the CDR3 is TGTGCCAGCAGCGTAGGGGCTAGCGGGGGGATCACCCGAGAGACCCAGTACTTC.

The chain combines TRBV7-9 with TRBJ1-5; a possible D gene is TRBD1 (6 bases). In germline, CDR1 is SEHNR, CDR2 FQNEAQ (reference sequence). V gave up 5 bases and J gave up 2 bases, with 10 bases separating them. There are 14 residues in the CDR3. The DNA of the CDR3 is TGTGCCAGCAGCGAGGACAGCGGCAATCAGCCCCAGCATTTT. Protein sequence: CASSEDSGNQPQHF.

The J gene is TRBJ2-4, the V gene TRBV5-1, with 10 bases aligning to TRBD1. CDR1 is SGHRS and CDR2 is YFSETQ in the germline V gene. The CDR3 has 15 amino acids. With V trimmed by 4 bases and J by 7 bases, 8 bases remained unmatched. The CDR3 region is CASSAEDRGLNIQYF. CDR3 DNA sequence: TGCGCCAGCAGCGCGGAGGACAGGGGGTTGAACATTCAGTACTTC. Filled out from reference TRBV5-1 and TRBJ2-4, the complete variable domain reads KAGVTQTPRYLIKTRGQQVTLSCSPISGHRSVSWYQQTPGQGLQFLFEYFSETQRNKGNFPGRFSGRQFSNSRSEMNVSTLELGDSALYLCASSAEDRGLNIQYFGAGTRLSVL.

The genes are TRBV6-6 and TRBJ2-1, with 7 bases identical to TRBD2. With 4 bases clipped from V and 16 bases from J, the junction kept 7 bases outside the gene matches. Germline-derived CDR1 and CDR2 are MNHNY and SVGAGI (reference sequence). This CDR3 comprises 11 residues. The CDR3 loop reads CASSSGLVNFF. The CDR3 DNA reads TGTGCCAGCAGTTCAGGACTAGTGAACTTCTTC.

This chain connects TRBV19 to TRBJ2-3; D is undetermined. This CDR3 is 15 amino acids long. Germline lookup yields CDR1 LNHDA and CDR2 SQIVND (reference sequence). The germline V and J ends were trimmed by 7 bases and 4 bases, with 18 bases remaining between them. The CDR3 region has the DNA TGTGCCAGTACCCCCTTGCCCAGGACCGCAGATACGCAGTATTTT. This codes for CASTPLPRTADTQYF.

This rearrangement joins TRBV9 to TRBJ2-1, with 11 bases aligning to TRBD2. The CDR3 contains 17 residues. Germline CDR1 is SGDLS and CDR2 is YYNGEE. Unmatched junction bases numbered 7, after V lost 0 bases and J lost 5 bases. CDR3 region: CASSVEGGLAAHNEQFF. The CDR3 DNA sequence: TGTGCCAGCAGCGTAGAGGGGGGACTAGCGGCACACAATGAGCAGTTCTTC.

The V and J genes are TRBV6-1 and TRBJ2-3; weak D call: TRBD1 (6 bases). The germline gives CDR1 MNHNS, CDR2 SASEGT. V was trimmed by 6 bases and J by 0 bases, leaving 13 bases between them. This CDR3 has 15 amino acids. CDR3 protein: CASRQGFSSTDTQYF. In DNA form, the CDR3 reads TGTGCCAGCAGACAGGGCTTCTCTAGCACAGATACGCAGTATTTT.

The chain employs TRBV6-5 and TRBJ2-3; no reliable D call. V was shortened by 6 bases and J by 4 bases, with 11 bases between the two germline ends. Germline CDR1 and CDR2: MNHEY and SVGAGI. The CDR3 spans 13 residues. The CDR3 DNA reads TGTGCCAGCAGGGAAGTTGGAGCAGATACGCAGTATTTT. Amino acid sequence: CASREVGADTQYF.

CDR3 amino acids: CASSRTGSNEKLFF. The CDR3 coding sequence is TGTGCCAGCAGTCGTACAGGGTCCAATGAAAAACTGTTTTTT. The V call is TRBV6-5, the J call TRBJ1-4; a possible D gene is TRBD1 (6 bases). This CDR3 comprises 14 residues. The germline V gene encodes CDR1 MNHEY and CDR2 SVGAGI. V was clipped by 5 bases and J by 5 bases, with 12 bases between them.

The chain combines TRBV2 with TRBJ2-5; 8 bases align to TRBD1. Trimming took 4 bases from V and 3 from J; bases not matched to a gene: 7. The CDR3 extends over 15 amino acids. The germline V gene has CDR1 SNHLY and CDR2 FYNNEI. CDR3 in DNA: TGTGCCAGCAGTGCAGGAGGACAGGGTGAAGAGACCCAGTACTTC. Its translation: CASSAGGQGEETQYF.

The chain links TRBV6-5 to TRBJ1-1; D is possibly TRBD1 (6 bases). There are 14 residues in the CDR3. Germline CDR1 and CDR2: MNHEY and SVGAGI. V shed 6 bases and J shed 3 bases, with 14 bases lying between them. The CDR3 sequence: CASSQGRDHTEAFF. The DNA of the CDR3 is TGTGCCAGCAGCCAGGGGCGGGACCACACTGAAGCTTTCTTT.

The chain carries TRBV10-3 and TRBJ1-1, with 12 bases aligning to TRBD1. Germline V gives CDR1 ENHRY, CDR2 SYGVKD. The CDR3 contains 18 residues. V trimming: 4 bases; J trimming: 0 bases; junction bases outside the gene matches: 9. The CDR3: CAISGLGTGGFMNTEAFF. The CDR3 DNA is TGTGCCATCAGTGGGCTCGGGACAGGGGGCTTCATGAACACTGAAGCTTTCTTT.

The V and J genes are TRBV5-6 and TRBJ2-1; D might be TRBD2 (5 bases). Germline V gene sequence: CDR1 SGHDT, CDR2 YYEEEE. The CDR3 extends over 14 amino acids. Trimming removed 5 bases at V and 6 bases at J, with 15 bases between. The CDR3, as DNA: TGTGCCAGCAGTCCTGCCTCTAGCAGCAATGAGCAGTTCTTC. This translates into CASSPASSSNEQFF.

The CDR3 DNA follows: TGTGCCAGCAGTTACTCCGTACGGAACACCGGGGAGCTGTTTTTT. This encodes CASSYSVRNTGELFF. The chain joins TRBV6-5 to TRBJ2-2, with D uncertain. This CDR3 region has 15 residues. The V gene lost 0 bases and the J gene lost 1 base, with 6 bases spanning the gap. The germline gives CDR1 MNHEY, CDR2 SVGAGI.

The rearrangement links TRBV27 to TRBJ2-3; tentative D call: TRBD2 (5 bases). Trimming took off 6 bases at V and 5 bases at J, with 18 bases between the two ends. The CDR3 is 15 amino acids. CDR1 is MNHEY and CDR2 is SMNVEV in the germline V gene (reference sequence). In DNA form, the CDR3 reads TGTGCCAGCAGCAGATATGGGGAGAGGAGAGATACGCAGTATTTT. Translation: CASSRYGERRDTQYF.

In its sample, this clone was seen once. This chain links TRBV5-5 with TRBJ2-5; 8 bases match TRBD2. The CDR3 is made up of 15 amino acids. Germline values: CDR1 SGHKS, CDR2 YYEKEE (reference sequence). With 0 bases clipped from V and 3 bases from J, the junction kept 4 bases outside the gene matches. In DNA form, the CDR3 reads TGTGCCAGCAGCTTGGTATGGCGGGGGGAAGAGACCCAGTACTTC. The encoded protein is CASSLVWRGEETQYF.

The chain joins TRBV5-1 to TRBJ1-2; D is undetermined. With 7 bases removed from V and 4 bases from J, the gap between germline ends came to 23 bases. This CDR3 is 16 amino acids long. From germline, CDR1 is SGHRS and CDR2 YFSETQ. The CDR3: CASGHSRGGGSYGYTF. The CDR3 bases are TGCGCCAGCGGCCATAGCCGCGGAGGTGGAAGCTATGGCTACACCTTC. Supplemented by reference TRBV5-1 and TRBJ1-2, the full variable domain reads KAGVTQTPRYLIKTRGQQVTLSCSPISGHRSVSWYQQTPGQGLQFLFEYFSETQRNKGNFPGRFSGRQFSNSRSEMNVSTLELGDSALYLCASGHSRGGGSYGYTFGSGTRLTVV.

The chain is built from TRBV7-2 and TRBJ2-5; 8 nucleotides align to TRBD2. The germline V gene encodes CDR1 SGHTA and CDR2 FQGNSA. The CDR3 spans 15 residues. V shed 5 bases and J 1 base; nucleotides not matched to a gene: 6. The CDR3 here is CASSNRGRSQETQYF. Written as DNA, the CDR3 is TGTGCCAGCAGCAATCGCGGGAGGAGCCAAGAGACCCAGTACTTC.

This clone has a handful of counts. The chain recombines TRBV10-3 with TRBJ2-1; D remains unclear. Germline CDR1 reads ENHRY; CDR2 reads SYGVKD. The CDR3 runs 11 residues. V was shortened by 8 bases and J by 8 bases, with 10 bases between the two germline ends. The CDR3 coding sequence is TGTGCCATCTCTCCAGACCATGAGCAGTTCTTC. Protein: CAISPDHEQFF.

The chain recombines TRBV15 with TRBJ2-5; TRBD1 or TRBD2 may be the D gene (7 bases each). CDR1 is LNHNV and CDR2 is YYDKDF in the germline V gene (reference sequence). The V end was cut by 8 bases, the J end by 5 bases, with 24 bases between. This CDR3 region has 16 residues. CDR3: CATQQGGGAKFETQYF. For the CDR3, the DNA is TGTGCCACCCAGCAGGGGGGGGGCGCAAAATTTGAGACCCAGTACTTC.

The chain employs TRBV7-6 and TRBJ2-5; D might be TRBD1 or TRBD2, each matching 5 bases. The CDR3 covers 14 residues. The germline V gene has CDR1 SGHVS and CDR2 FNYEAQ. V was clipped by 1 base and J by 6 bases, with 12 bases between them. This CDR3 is CASSLEEGTKTQYF. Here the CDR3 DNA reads TGTGCCAGCAGCTTAGAGGAAGGGACGAAGACCCAGTACTTC.

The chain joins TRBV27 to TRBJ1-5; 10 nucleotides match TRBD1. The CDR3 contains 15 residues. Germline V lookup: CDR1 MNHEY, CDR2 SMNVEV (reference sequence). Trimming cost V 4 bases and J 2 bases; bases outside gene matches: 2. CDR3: CASSWTGGGNQPQHF. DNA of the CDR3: TGTGCCAGCAGTTGGACAGGGGGAGGCAATCAGCCCCAGCATTTT.

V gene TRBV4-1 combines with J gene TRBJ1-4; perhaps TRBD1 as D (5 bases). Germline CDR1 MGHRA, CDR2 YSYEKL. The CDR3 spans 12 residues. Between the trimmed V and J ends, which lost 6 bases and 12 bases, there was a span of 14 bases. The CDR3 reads CASSPSAGELFF. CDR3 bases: TGCGCCAGCAGTCCCTCGGCGGGGGAACTGTTTTTT.

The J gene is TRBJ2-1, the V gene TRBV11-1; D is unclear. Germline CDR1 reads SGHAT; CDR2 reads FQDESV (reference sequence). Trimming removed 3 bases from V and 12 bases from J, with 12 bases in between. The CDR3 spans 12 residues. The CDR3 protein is CASSFRGVGQFF. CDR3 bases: TGTGCCAGCAGCTTTAGAGGTGTGGGGCAGTTCTTC.

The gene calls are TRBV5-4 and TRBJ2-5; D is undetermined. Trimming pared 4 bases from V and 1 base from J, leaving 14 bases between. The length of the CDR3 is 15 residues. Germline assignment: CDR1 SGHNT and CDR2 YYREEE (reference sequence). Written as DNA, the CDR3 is TGTGCCAGCAGCCCCAGGCCTGAATTCCAAGAGACCCAGTACTTC. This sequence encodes CASSPRPEFQETQYF.

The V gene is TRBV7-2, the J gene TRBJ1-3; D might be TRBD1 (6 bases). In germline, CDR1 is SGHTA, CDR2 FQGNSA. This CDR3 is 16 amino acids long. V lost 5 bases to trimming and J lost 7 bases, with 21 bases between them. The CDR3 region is CASSQSPGHGGNTIYF. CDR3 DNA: TGTGCCAGCAGCCAAAGTCCGGGACATGGAGGCAACACCATATATTTT.

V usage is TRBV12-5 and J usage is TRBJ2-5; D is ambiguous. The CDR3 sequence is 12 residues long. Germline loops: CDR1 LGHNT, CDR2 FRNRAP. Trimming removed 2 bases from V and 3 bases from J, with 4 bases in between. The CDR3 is CASGLREETQYF. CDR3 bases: TGTGCTAGTGGTTTGAGGGAAGAGACCCAGTACTTC. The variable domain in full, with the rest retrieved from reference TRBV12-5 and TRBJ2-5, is DARVTQTPRHKVTEMGQEVTMRCQPILGHNTVFWYRQTMMQGLELLAYFRNRAPLDDSGMPKDRFSAEMPDATLATLKIQPSEPRDSAVYFCASGLREETQYFGPGTRLLVL.